This T cell receptor beta chain comes out of a study of beta chain features in type 1 diabetes. As for the study in general: Patients shared similar age, gender and cell yields with healthy donors.

This clone was seen a few times. What it recognizes is unknown. Each sorted population was over 95% pure. The length of the CDR3 is 15 residues. V was pared by 5 bases and J by 2 bases, with 10 bases between. The germline gives CDR1 SGHAT, CDR2 FQDESV (reference sequence). The authors reverse transcribed all of the isolated RNA, so sequencing captured expressed TCRB transcripts. The table came from immunoSEQ multiplex PCR; TCRdb's copy has only in-frame clones and leaves some out. The sample includes about 200,000 clones, 9.5% to 13% of them seen just once. Whole-study results and caveats: TCRB CDR3s from Type 1 diabetes patients were moderately but significantly shorter in all four CD4+ subsets. For TCRB rearrangement, an influence of HLA type remained unresolved here.

The TCR was taken from a man between 18 and 29 years old in good health. The chain links TRBV11-1 to TRBJ2-6; D ambiguous. Material for sequencing was central memory CD4+ T cells from blood. The CDR3 spells CASSARSTGANVLTF. CDR3 DNA sequence: TGTGCCAGCAGCGCCCGGAGTACTGGGGCCAACGTCCTGACTTTC.